This T cell receptor (beta chain) emerged from a study of OX40 agonist ivuxolimab in advanced cancers. The overall study: Partial responses were achieved by three patients: one hepatocellular carcinoma, two cutaneous melanoma.

Samples of blood were obtained at baseline, on cycle 4 day 1, and on cycle 7 day 1. The assay was immunoSEQ multiplex PCR, and TCRdb's table has in-frame clones only and misses some. The sample records around 8,000 clones, approximately 71% being singletons. This clone is medium-sized within its sample. Antigen specificity is unknown. General study points: The study did not work out the antigen specificity of the expanded peripheral T cells. Clonal expansion in partial responders at 0.1-3.0 mg/kg ranked among the lowest.

The CDR3 length is 14 residues. Losses at the gene ends were 5 bases for V and 0 bases for J; bases not matched to a gene: 3. The germline CDR1 and CDR2 sequences are MNHEY and SMNVEV (reference sequence). V is TRBV27 and J is TRBJ1-2; 7 bases are a match to TRBD1. This sample comprised CD4+ or CD8+ T cells sorted from blood, obtained in a trial of the OX40 agonist ivuxolimab. This sequence originates from an adult with an advanced solid tumor such as melanoma, head and neck, liver or kidney cancer. CDR3 protein: CASSLQGANYGYTF. The CDR3 DNA is TGTGCCAGCAGTCTTCAGGGGGCTAACTATGGCTACACCTTC.